This is a list of T cell receptor beta chains from one sample in a study of T cell repertoires in cytomegalovirus infection. TCRdb reprocessed the reads with MiXCR, giving one entry per CDR3 protein. The sample has around 180,000 distinct CDR3 sequences, approximately 30% seen once. The sample taken for sequencing was PBMCs. The receptors stem from a human donor in good health (CMV status not recorded). Some clones in this sample may be carry-over from other donors' samples. CDR3s include the opening cysteine and the closing phenylalanine or tryptophan. A D gene is named only where the DNA matches it firmly. Clone size is given for some rows only: seen once, a few or many times, or a class if the clone is expanded.

DNA,CDR3,length,D,size,V,J
TGTGCCAGCAGTCTGTCCGGGACAAGAAGCGAGCAGTACTTC,CASSLSGTRSEQYF,14,NA,many,TRBV12-3/TRBV12-4,TRBJ2-7
TGTGCCAGCAGCTTAGCGACAGGGGAAGCCTACGAGCAGTACTTC,CASSLATGEAYEQYF,15,TRBD1,many,TRBV7-2,TRBJ2-7
TGCAGTGCTACCAGCACAGGGTTTTTTGGCGATGGCTACACCTTC,CSATSTGFFGDGYTF,15,NA,NA,TRBV20-1,TRBJ1-2
TGTGCCAGCAGTCAGGTTGGAGGGGCTGGCGAGCAGTACTTC,CASSQVGGAGEQYF,14,NA,NA,TRBV6-2/TRBV6-3,TRBJ2-7
TGTGCCAGCAGTGAAGACAGGGCGAGCTCCTACGAGCAGTACTTC,CASSEDRASSYEQYF,15,NA,NA,TRBV6-1,TRBJ2-7
TGCAGTGCCGGACAGCGGACCACAGATACGCAGTATTTT,CSAGQRTTDTQYF,13,NA,NA,TRBV20-1,TRBJ2-3
TGTGCCAGCAGTGACTACAGGAGTCAGCCCCAGCATTTT,CASSDYRSQPQHF,13,NA,NA,TRBV6-1,TRBJ1-5
TGCAGCGTTGGGCACGGTAACAATCAGCCCCAGCATTTT,CSVGHGNNQPQHF,13,NA,NA,TRBV29-1,TRBJ1-5
TGTGCCAGCAGCTTAGTCGCGGGGCCCTCTGGAAACACCATATATTTT,CASSLVAGPSGNTIYF,16,NA,few,TRBV7-2,TRBJ1-3
TGTGCCAGCAGCTTAGATAACGAGCAGTACTTC,CASSLDNEQYF,11,NA,few,TRBV7-8,TRBJ2-7
TGTGCCAGCAGTTGGACCCCCCTGGAGCGGGGGAACAATGAGCAGTTCTTC,CASSWTPLERGNNEQFF,17,TRBD2,many,TRBV6-2/TRBV6-3,TRBJ2-1
TGTGCCAGTAAGCCAACTAACTATGGCTACACCTTC,CASKPTNYGYTF,12,NA,NA,TRBV19,TRBJ1-2
TGTGCCAGCAGTAGGGGGGCGCCCTCCACTGAAGCTTTCTTT,CASSRGAPSTEAFF,14,NA,few,TRBV6-2/TRBV6-3,TRBJ1-1
TGTGCCAGCAGCCCGGGGGACAGGGCTTCGAACACTGAAGCTTTCTTT,CASSPGDRASNTEAFF,16,TRBD1,NA,TRBV5-6,TRBJ1-1
TGTGCCACAACGACTCCATCCTCAGGACAGGGCTCCGACGAGCAGTACTTC,CATTTPSSGQGSDEQYF,17,TRBD1,once,TRBV2,TRBJ2-7
TGCGCCAGCAGCCAAGAAGAGAACCAGCCCCAGCATTTT,CASSQEENQPQHF,13,NA,many,TRBV4-3,TRBJ1-5
TGTGCCAGCAGTGAAGCATCGTCCAGGGGGCTTGGCTACACCTTC,CASSEASSRGLGYTF,15,TRBD1,few,TRBV2,TRBJ1-2
TGTGCTAGTGGTTTGGCCTCAGCAGGGTTAACGGTCACCGGGGAGCTGTTTTTT,CASGLASAGLTVTGELFF,18,NA,few,TRBV12-5,TRBJ2-2
TGTGCCAGCTCACCGATTCCTCCATCAACTAATGAAAAACTGTTTTTT,CASSPIPPSTNEKLFF,16,NA,few,TRBV18,TRBJ1-4
TGCAGTGCCCACTGGGGGACTGAGCAAGAGACCCAGTACTTC,CSAHWGTEQETQYF,14,NA,NA,TRBV20-1,TRBJ2-5
TGTGCCAGCAGCTCCGATTCGGGGGGGCCCTACGAGCAGTACTTC,CASSSDSGGPYEQYF,15,TRBD2,once,TRBV11-3,TRBJ2-7
TGTGCCAGCAGTTATCTCGGGGGGCAGGGGCTGAACACTGAAGCTTTCTTT,CASSYLGGQGLNTEAFF,17,NA,few,TRBV6-5,TRBJ1-1
TGTGCCAGCAGCTTAGGGGACAGGTCCTATGGCTACACCTTC,CASSLGDRSYGYTF,14,TRBD1,NA,TRBV7-2,TRBJ1-2